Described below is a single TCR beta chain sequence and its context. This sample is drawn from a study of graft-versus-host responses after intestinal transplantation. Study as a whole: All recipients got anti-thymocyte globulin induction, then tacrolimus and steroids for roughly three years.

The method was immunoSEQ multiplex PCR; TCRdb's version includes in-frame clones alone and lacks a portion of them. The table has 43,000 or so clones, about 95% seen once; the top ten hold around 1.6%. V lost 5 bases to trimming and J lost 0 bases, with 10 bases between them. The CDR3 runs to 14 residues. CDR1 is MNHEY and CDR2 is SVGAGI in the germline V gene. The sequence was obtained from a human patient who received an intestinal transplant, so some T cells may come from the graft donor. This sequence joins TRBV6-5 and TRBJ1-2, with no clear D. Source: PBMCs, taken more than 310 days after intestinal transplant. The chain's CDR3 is CASSATLTNYGYTF. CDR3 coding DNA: TGTGCCAGCAGTGCGACACTTACTAACTATGGCTACACCTTC.